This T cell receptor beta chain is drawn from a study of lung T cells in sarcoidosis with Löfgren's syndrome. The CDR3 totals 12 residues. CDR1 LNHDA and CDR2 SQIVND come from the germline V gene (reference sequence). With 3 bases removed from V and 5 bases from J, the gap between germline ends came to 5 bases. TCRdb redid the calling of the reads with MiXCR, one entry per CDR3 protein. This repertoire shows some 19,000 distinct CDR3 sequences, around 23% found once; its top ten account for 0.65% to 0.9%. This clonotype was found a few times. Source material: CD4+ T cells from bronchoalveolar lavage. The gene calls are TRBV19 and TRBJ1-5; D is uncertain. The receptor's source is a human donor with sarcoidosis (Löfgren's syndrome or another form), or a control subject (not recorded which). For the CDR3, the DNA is TGTGCCAGTAGTATCCCCGATCAGCCCCAGCATTTT. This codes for CASSIPDQPQHF.